The 31 T cell receptor beta chains presented below share a single source sample, sequenced in a study of technical replicates of blood from a few donors. Clones were read by immunoSEQ multiplex PCR, and TCRdb kept only the in-frame ones, dropping some. The profile shows under 90,000 clones, roughly 92% of them singletons. Material for sequencing was T cells isolated from PBMCs. Source of these receptors: a human donor in good health.

As concerns this clone: A read error may produce the germline difference seen at one junction end. This sequence joins TRBV7-7 and TRBJ2-1, with 8 bases identical to TRBD2. This CDR3 is built from 16 residues. Germline V gene sequence: CDR1 SSHAT, CDR2 FNYEAQ (reference sequence). DNA of the CDR3: TGTGCTAGCAGCTTAGCGGGTCCGGCGGGGGGCAATGAGCAGTTCTTC. It specifies CASSLAGPAGGNEQFF.

V is TRBV29-1 and J is TRBJ2-1; the match to TRBD2 covers 8 bases. The CDR3 is 16 amino acids. The germline gives CDR1 SQVTM, CDR2 ANQGSEA. J was trimmed by 5 bases and V by 0 bases; bases with no gene match: 9. Here the CDR3 DNA reads TGCAGCGTTGAAGATCGGGATAGCGGGACTAACAATGAGCAGTTCTTC. The encoded protein is CSVEDRDSGTNNEQFF.

This chain links TRBV6-1 with TRBJ2-7, with TRBD1 matching 7 bases. V lost 10 bases to trimming and J lost 3 bases; unmatched junction nucleotides: 9. The CDR3 totals 13 residues. Germline V CDR1 and CDR2: MNHNS, SASEGT. CDR3 sequence reads: CATHRGRGYEQYF. The CDR3 DNA is TGTGCCACGCACAGGGGACGGGGCTACGAGCAGTACTTC.

V gene TRBV7-3 combines with J gene TRBJ2-1; D is possibly TRBD1 (6 bases). Germline CDR1 and CDR2: SGHTA and FQGTGA. The CDR3 length is 15 residues. Trimming took 0 bases from V and 4 from J, leaving 10 bases between them. CDR3 protein: CASSLTGGRYNEQFF. The DNA of the CDR3 is TGTGCCAGCAGCTTAACAGGGGGAAGATACAATGAGCAGTTCTTC. Variable domain in full (rest from reference TRBV7-3 and TRBJ2-1): GAGVSQTPSNKVTEKGKYVELRCDPISGHTALYWYRQSLGQGPEFLIYFQGTGAADDSGLPNDRFFAVRPEGSVSTLKIQRTERGDSAVYLCASSLTGGRYNEQFFGPGTRLTVL.

The rearrangement uses TRBV5-4 and TRBJ2-2; D not certain. CDR1 is SGHNT and CDR2 is YYREEE in the germline V gene (reference sequence). The V gene lost 6 bases and the J gene lost 2 bases, with 5 bases spanning the gap. The CDR3 spans 12 residues. CDR3 amino acids: CASNPNTGELFF. The CDR3 coding sequence is TGTGCCAGCAATCCAAACACCGGGGAGCTGTTTTTT.

The count of this clone is one. The V call is TRBV7-3, the J call TRBJ2-1; D uncertain. The CDR3 sequence is 15 residues long. Trimming removed 5 bases from V and 4 bases from J, with 15 bases in between. Germline CDR1 is SGHTA and CDR2 is FQGTGA. For the CDR3, the DNA is TGTGCCAGCAGCCACGCCCGGCAGACATACAATGAGCAGTTCTTC. Translated, it gives CASSHARQTYNEQFF.

In nucleotides, the CDR3 is TGTGCCAGCAGCTTACGGGAGGGCCGGGCGAATGGCTACACCTTC. Its protein is CASSLREGRANGYTF. This sequence joins TRBV7-2 and TRBJ1-2; D remains unclear. CDR1 is SGHTA and CDR2 is FQGNSA in the germline V gene. The V gene lost 2 bases and the J gene lost 6 bases, with 16 bases spanning the gap. CDR3 length: 15 residues.

The chain combines TRBV19 with TRBJ2-5; possible D gene TRBD2, 7 bases. Trimming cost V 1 base and J 4 bases, with 13 bases left between them. The germline gives CDR1 LNHDA, CDR2 SQIVND (reference sequence). There are 15 residues in the CDR3. The CDR3 reads CASSIAHREGETQYF. CDR3 DNA: TGTGCCAGTAGTATAGCCCACAGGGAGGGAGAGACCCAGTACTTC.

For the CDR3, the DNA is TGTGCCAGCAGCAGATACGGGTACCAAGAGACCCAGTACTTC. Its translation is CASSRYGYQETQYF. This chain connects TRBV11-1 to TRBJ2-5; D not resolved. CDR3 length: 14 amino acids. Germline V gene sequence: CDR1 SGHAT, CDR2 FQDESV (reference sequence). The V gene lost 5 bases and the J gene lost 0 bases, with 10 bases spanning the gap.

J is TRBJ1-3 and V is TRBV9; D is ambiguous. The germline V gene encodes CDR1 SGDLS and CDR2 YYNGEE. V dropped 0 bases and J dropped 9 bases, with 7 bases sitting between them. The CDR3 is 12 amino acids. The CDR3 spells CASSVASGTIYF. The CDR3 nucleotides are TGTGCCAGCAGCGTAGCCTCAGGCACCATATATTTT. Supplemented by reference TRBV9 and TRBJ1-3, the full variable domain reads DSGVTQTPKHLITATGQRVTLRCSPRSGDLSVYWYQQSLDQGLQFLIQYYNGEERAKGNILERFSAQQFPDLHSELNLSSLELGDSALYFCASSVASGTIYFGEGSWLTVV.

The chain couples TRBV9 to TRBJ2-2; 8 bases are shared with TRBD1. This CDR3 has 16 residues. The germline V gene encodes CDR1 SGDLS and CDR2 YYNGEE. Trimming at V came to 3 bases and at J to 6 bases, leaving 10 bases not matched to a gene. CDR3 amino acids: CASSGGWTGTAGELFF. The CDR3 DNA sequence: TGTGCCAGCAGCGGCGGATGGACAGGGACGGCCGGGGAGCTGTTTTTT. The variable domain in full, completed from reference TRBV9 and TRBJ2-2, reads DSGVTQTPKHLITATGQRVTLRCSPRSGDLSVYWYQQSLDQGLQFLIQYYNGEERAKGNILERFSAQQFPDLHSELNLSSLELGDSALYFCASSGGWTGTAGELFFGEGSRLTVL.

This chain uses TRBV21-1 with TRBJ2-3; the D call of TRBD1 is as the table states it, not checked on the DNA. TRBV21-1 is assigned pseudogene status. This CDR3 has 19 residues. CDR3 bases: TGTGCCAGCAGCACCGTTAAAAGTACCCACAGGGGGCGCACAGATACGCAGTATTTT. Translated: CASSTVKSTHRGRTDTQYF.

This clone came up once. The chain is built from TRBV28 and TRBJ2-5; D not certain. The CDR3 spans 12 residues. V was clipped by 2 bases and J by 3 bases, with 4 bases between them. Germline assignment: CDR1 MDHEN and CDR2 SYDVKM. The chain's CDR3 is CASSLIEETQYF. The CDR3 DNA reads as TGTGCCAGCAGTTTAATCGAAGAGACCCAGTACTTC.

This chain connects TRBV5-1 to TRBJ2-7; D perhaps matches TRBD1 (5 bases). The CDR3 consists of 13 residues. Trimming pared 2 bases from V and 3 bases from J, leaving 9 bases between. Germline CDR1 and CDR2: SGHRS and YFSETQ. CDR3 sequence: CASSFDRDYEQYF. CDR3 sequence (DNA): TGCGCCAGCAGCTTTGACAGAGACTACGAGCAGTACTTC.

The chain is built from TRBV7-2 and TRBJ2-1; possibly TRBD2 for D (5 bases). Germline-derived CDR1 and CDR2 are SGHTA and FQGNSA. Trimming pared 5 bases from V and 6 bases from J, leaving 11 bases between. The CDR3 spans 13 residues. Written as DNA, the CDR3 is TGTGCCAGCAGCCCCGGAGGACTCAATGAGCAGTTCTTC. Amino acid sequence: CASSPGGLNEQFF.

This CDR3 is CSARDRDTQYF. In nucleotides, the CDR3 is TGCAGTGCTAGAGATCGGGATACGCAGTATTTT. The chain links TRBV20-1 to TRBJ2-3; D uncertain. Per germline, CDR1 DFQATT and CDR2 SNEGSKA (reference sequence). V was pared by 0 bases and J by 6 bases, with 4 bases between. CDR3 length: 11 residues.

CDR3 sequence reads: CSVEDGEGTYEQYF. DNA of the CDR3: TGCAGCGTTGAAGACGGGGAGGGGACCTACGAGCAGTACTTC. The chain carries TRBV29-1 and TRBJ2-7, with TRBD2 identical over 7 bases. Germline V gene sequence: CDR1 SQVTM, CDR2 ANQGSEA. The CDR3 loop spans 14 amino acids. V lost 0 bases to trimming and J lost 2 bases; unmatched junction nucleotides: 4.

The chain uses TRBV13 and TRBJ2-5; 7 nucleotides align to TRBD1. Losses at the gene ends were 4 bases for V and 4 bases for J; bases not matched to a gene: 3. The CDR3 covers 13 residues. Germline V gene sequence: CDR1 PRHDT, CDR2 FYEKMQ (reference sequence). This CDR3 reads CASSSHRGETQYF. In DNA form, the CDR3 reads TGTGCCAGCAGCTCCCACAGGGGAGAGACCCAGTACTTC.

Comment on this clone: Other DNA sequences in this sample translate to the same CDR3. The J gene is TRBJ2-2, the V gene TRBV10-1; 7 nucleotides align to TRBD1. J lost 1 base, V lost 6 bases, and 5 bases had no gene match. This CDR3 has 15 residues. Looked up from germline, CDR1 is WNHNN and CDR2 is SYGVQD (reference sequence). CDR3 loop: CASSERQGNTGELFF. The CDR3 region has the DNA TGCGCCAGCAGCGAGCGACAGGGGAACACCGGGGAGCTGTTTTTT.

The chain has TRBV4-1 and TRBJ2-7, with 8 positions matching TRBD1. V gave up 3 bases and J gave up 7 bases; unmatched junction bases: 8. The CDR3 extends over 14 amino acids. Per germline, CDR1 MGHRA and CDR2 YSYEKL. The CDR3 region is CASSQRQGTDEQYF. DNA for the CDR3: TGCGCCAGCAGCCAGCGACAGGGGACTGATGAGCAGTACTTC.

The CDR3 region is CASFLASYSTDTQYF. The CDR3 nucleotides read TGTGCCAGTTTTCTAGCGTCTTACAGCACAGATACGCAGTATTTT. The chain joins TRBV6-1 to TRBJ2-3; weak D call: TRBD2 (6 bases). The CDR3 totals 15 residues. Germline loops: CDR1 MNHNS, CDR2 SASEGT. V shed 9 bases and J shed 0 bases, with 16 bases lying between them.

This chain joins TRBV5-1 and TRBJ2-5, with 8 bases that match TRBD1. With V trimmed by 2 bases and J by 4 bases, 7 bases remained unmatched. The CDR3 extends over 15 amino acids. In germline, CDR1 is SGHRS, CDR2 YFSETQ. CDR3: CASSFMTGAVETQYF. The CDR3 DNA reads as TGCGCCAGCAGCTTTATGACAGGGGCTGTAGAGACCCAGTACTTC.

The chain couples TRBV5-4 to TRBJ1-1, with D tentatively TRBD1 (5 bases). The CDR3 contains 14 residues. V lost 0 bases and J lost 4, with 10 bases in between. Germline V gene lookup returns CDR1 SGHNT and CDR2 YYREEE (reference sequence). This CDR3 is CASSLDGAGTEAFF. The CDR3 nucleotides read TGTGCCAGCAGCTTGGATGGGGCTGGCACTGAAGCTTTCTTT.

The chain couples TRBV4-2 to TRBJ2-7, with D unclear. CDR3 length: 14 residues. Trimming shortened V by 0 bases and J by 1 base, and 7 bases separated the two germline ends. In germline, CDR1 is LGHNA, CDR2 YNFKEQ. The CDR3 reads CASSQDYSSYEQYF. In DNA, the CDR3 is TGTGCCAGCAGCCAAGATTATTCTTCCTACGAGCAGTACTTC.

The CDR3 DNA reads as TGTGCCAGCAGTTACGGACAGGGACAATACAATGAGCAGTTCTTC. This translates into CASSYGQGQYNEQFF. V and J are TRBV6-6 and TRBJ2-1, with TRBD1 matching 8 bases. With V trimmed by 2 bases and J by 4 bases, 4 bases remained unmatched. The CDR3 is 15 amino acids. Germline V gene sequence: CDR1 MNHNY, CDR2 SVGAGI (reference sequence).

This chain connects TRBV5-1 to TRBJ2-2; D is possibly TRBD1 (6 bases). The CDR3 loop spans 16 amino acids. Trimming shortened V by 2 bases and J by 3 bases, and 14 bases separated the two germline ends. The germline CDR1 and CDR2 sequences are SGHRS and YFSETQ. CDR3 nucleotide sequence: TGCGCCAGCAGCTTCCGGTGGGGGCAGGACACCGGGGAGCTGTTTTTT. It translates to CASSFRWGQDTGELFF.

The V gene is TRBV5-1, the J gene TRBJ1-2; D not certain. The V end was cut by 4 bases, the J end by 7 bases, with 11 bases between. The CDR3 contains 12 residues. In germline, CDR1 is SGHRS, CDR2 YFSETQ. CDR3 protein: CASSLESRGYTF. The CDR3 DNA follows: TGCGCCAGCAGCCTGGAGAGTCGTGGCTACACCTTC.

The chain carries TRBV21-1 and TRBJ2-3; TRBD2 was called by the table and not checked on the DNA. TRBV21-1 counts as a pseudogene. The CDR3 covers 15 residues. The CDR3 region has the DNA TGTGCCAGCAGCGGACTAGCCCGATCCACAGATACGCAGTATTTT. Protein: CASSGLARSTDTQYF.

This chain uses TRBV11-3 with TRBJ1-4; no clear D gene. The CDR3 is 15 amino acids. V was trimmed by 1 base and J by 8 bases, leaving 14 bases between them. Germline assignment: CDR1 SGHNT and CDR2 YENEEA. The CDR3 coding sequence is TGTGCCAGCAGCTTAGCTGGTAGAGGAGACGAAAAACTGTTTTTT. Translation gives CASSLAGRGDEKLFF.

The chain is built from TRBV2 and TRBJ2-5; tentative D call: TRBD1 (6 bases). V lost 1 base and J lost 8, with 8 bases in between. The CDR3 runs 12 residues. Germline V lookup: CDR1 SNHLY, CDR2 FYNNEI. The CDR3 DNA sequence: TGTGCCAGCAGTGAAGGGGGGACAACCCAGTACTTC. Protein: CASSEGGTTQYF.

CDR3 in amino acids: CATSRGLADSYEQYF. Written as DNA, the CDR3 is TGTGCCACCAGCAGGGGCCTAGCGGACTCCTACGAGCAGTACTTC. The rearrangement uses TRBV15 and TRBJ2-7; 7 bases are shared with TRBD2. Germline V gene sequence: CDR1 LNHNV, CDR2 YYDKDF (reference sequence). J was trimmed by 0 bases and V by 3 bases; bases with no gene match: 5. This CDR3 comprises 15 residues. The full variable domain, with the rest looked up from reference TRBV15 and TRBJ2-7, is DAMVIQNPRYQVTQFGKPVTLSCSQTLNHNVMYWYQQKSSQAPKLLFHYYDKDFNNEADTPDNFQSRRPNTSFCFLDIRSPGLGDTAMYLCATSRGLADSYEQYFGPGTRLTVT.